This T cell receptor (beta chain) was found in a study of shared clonotypes between healthy human individuals. V was clipped by 0 bases and J by 4 bases, with 7 bases between them. The CDR3 extends over 14 amino acids. Germline loops: CDR1 LNHDA, CDR2 SQIVND (reference sequence). The table came from immunoSEQ multiplex PCR; TCRdb's copy has only in-frame clones and leaves some out. The sample carries about 700,000 clones, roughly 70% recorded once. There are a few counts of this clone. This same CDR3 is encoded by further DNA sequences in the sample. This sequence joins TRBV19 and TRBJ2-1; D unresolved. Sequencing was performed on memory CD4+ T cells sorted from blood. Subset indicated: CD45RA-negative fraction. The TCR sequence derives from a woman aged 25 to 39 in good health. CDR3 in amino acids: CASSIERRYNEQFF. The CDR3 DNA follows: TGTGCCAGTAGTATAGAGCGAAGATACAATGAGCAGTTCTTC.